This T cell receptor (beta chain) was retrieved from a study of CD8 T cells in Susac syndrome. TCR beta sequences were obtained from blood CD8+ and CD4+ T cells. Those who served as multiple sclerosis controls were treatment-naive patients with stable or active relapsing-remitting disease. Negative magnetic isolation gave CD8+ and CD4+ cells; FACS enriched CD8+ TEMRA. The CDR3 runs to 11 residues. Germline V CDR1 and CDR2: MNHEY, SMNVEV (reference sequence). V was shortened by 4 bases and J by 10 bases, with 8 bases between the two germline ends. RNA was extracted with the RNeasy kit, and a quantity of 0.5 to 1 ug was reverse transcribed using random hexamers. By means of immunoSEQ multiplex PCR, TCR beta CDR3 spanning 54 Vbeta and 13 Jbeta underwent amplification. TCRdb reprocessed the immunoSEQ multiplex PCR reads with MiXCR, giving one entry per CDR3 protein. Among some 220,000 distinct CDR3 sequences, about 95% were seen once, and the ten largest hold around 0.099%.

J is TRBJ2-1 and V is TRBV27, with D unclear. This TCR was recovered from a human donor with multiple sclerosis. Sequenced material: CD4+ T cells from PBMCs. In DNA form, the CDR3 reads TGTGCCAGCAGTTCACGACAAGAGCAGTTCTTC. Residues: CASSSRQEQFF.